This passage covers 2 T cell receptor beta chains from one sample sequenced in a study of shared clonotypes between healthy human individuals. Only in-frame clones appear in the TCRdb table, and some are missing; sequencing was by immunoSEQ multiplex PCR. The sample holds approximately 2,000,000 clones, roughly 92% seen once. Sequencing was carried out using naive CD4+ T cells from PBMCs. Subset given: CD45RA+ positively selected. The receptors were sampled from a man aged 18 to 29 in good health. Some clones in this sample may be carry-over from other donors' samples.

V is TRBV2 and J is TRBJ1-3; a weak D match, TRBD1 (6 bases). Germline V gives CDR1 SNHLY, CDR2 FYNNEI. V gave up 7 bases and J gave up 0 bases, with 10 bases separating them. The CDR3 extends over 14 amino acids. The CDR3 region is CASIDRSSGNTIYF. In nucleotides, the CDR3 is TGTGCCAGCATCGACAGGTCCTCTGGAAACACCATATATTTT.

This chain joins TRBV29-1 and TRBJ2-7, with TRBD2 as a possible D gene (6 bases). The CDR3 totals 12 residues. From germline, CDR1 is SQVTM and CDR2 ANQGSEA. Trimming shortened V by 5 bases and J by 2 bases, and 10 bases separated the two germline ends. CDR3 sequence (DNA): TGCAGCGTTCGGGGGAATCCCTACGAGCAGTACTTC. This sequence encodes CSVRGNPYEQYF.